This TCR beta chain was retrieved from a study of shared clonotypes between healthy human individuals. Each PCR replicate from the sorted subsets contained around 0.2 ug DNA, which is about 31,000 T cell genomes. Sequenced by immunoSEQ multiplex PCR; TCRdb stores in-frame clones only, minus some. Among about 2.2 million clones listed, about 94% were seen once. The naive CD8 subset, CD45RO-negative cells positively selected for CCR7, excluded terminally differentiated effector memory CD45RA+ cells. Concerning this clone itself: Antigen unknown.

Study conclusions and caveats: Only a few donors were included, so the genetic and exposure-history diversity represented was limited. Of the naive CD4 clonotypes, roughly 5.5% were shared across a few donors. Rarefaction showed that sequencing of sorted subsets was incomplete (despite large depth).

The length of the CDR3 is 16 residues. Germline loops: CDR1 MNHEY, CDR2 SMNVEV (reference sequence). Trimming took 4 bases from V and 5 from J, leaving 20 bases between them. Sequenced input: naive CD8+ T cells from PBMCs. This clonotype was obtained from a man younger than 35 in good health. Some clones in this sample may be carry-over from other donors' samples. This chain connects TRBV27 to TRBJ1-2; D perhaps matches TRBD1 (6 bases). CDR3 amino acids: CASSSRDNRALYGYTF. DNA for the CDR3: TGTGCCAGCAGTTCCCGGGACAATCGGGCGCTATATGGCTACACCTTC.